Below, 31 T cell receptor beta chains from the same sample are listed, as sequenced in a study of cytomegalovirus exposure and HLA in healthy donors. Researchers ran the PCR with 60 Vbeta and 13 Jbeta primers. The table came from immunoSEQ multiplex PCR; TCRdb's copy has only in-frame clones and leaves some out. Of 100,000 to 150,000 clones in the sample, around three quarters were seen once. Source material: PBMCs. These receptors all stem from a woman between 35 and 50 years old in good health and CMV-seronegative.

CDR3 loop: CASRGTGGAFGELFF. CDR3 DNA sequence: TGTGCCAGCAGGGGGACAGGGGGCGCCTTCGGGGAGCTGTTTTTT. The chain uses TRBV2 and TRBJ2-2; TRBD1 matches at 12 bases. The germline gives CDR1 SNHLY, CDR2 FYNNEI. This CDR3 is 15 amino acids long. V was clipped by 6 bases and J by 7 bases; unmatched bases: 6.

The gene calls are TRBV2 and TRBJ1-5; D is undetermined. In germline, CDR1 is SNHLY, CDR2 FYNNEI. The CDR3 runs to 13 residues. The V gene lost 4 bases and the J gene lost 2 bases, with 6 bases spanning the gap. CDR3 nucleotide sequence: TGTGCCAGCAGTGGAGGAGGCAATCAGCCCCAGCATTTT. Residues: CASSGGGNQPQHF.

The gene calls are TRBV10-3 and TRBJ2-7; D ambiguous. Germline-derived CDR1 and CDR2 are ENHRY and SYGVKD. V gave up 10 bases and J gave up 1 base, with 11 bases separating them. The CDR3 extends over 12 amino acids. CDR3 sequence: CATSADSYEQYF. Here the CDR3 DNA reads TGTGCCACCTCCGCGGATTCCTACGAGCAGTACTTC.

The rearrangement joins TRBV5-4 to TRBJ2-1, with 8 bases lining up with TRBD1. The junction had 10 bases not matched to a gene; V was cut back by 4 bases and J by 7 bases. CDR1 SGHNT and CDR2 YYREEE come from the germline V gene (reference sequence). CDR3 length equals 15 residues. CDR3 nucleotides: TGTGCCAGCAGCCCAGGGGGACAGGTGGATAATGAGCAGTTCTTC. It specifies CASSPGGQVDNEQFF.

This clone was detected only a few times. The genes are TRBV7-9 and TRBJ1-4; D ambiguous. V was cut by 1 base and J by 6 bases, with 12 bases left in between. Looked up from germline, CDR1 is SEHNR and CDR2 is FQNEAQ (reference sequence). There are 15 residues in the CDR3. CDR3 protein: CASSLVRHWDEKLFF. The CDR3 DNA follows: TGTGCCAGCAGCTTAGTGAGACACTGGGATGAAAAACTGTTTTTT.

This clone was recorded once. This chain uses TRBV19 with TRBJ2-1; 14 nucleotides agree with TRBD2. Germline CDR1 and CDR2: LNHDA and SQIVND (reference sequence). Trimming took 3 bases from V and 10 from J; bases not matched to a gene: 11. The CDR3 spans 17 residues. In DNA, the CDR3 is TGTGCCAGTAGTATGGGTTGGGGGACTAGCGGGAGCTCGGAGCAGTTCTTC. Translation gives CASSMGWGTSGSSEQFF.

The rearrangement links TRBV5-1 to TRBJ1-4; 7 bases line up with TRBD1. Trimming removed 2 bases from V and 2 bases from J; junction bases left unmatched: 6. Germline-derived CDR1 and CDR2 are SGHRS and YFSETQ. The CDR3 sequence is 16 residues long. CDR3 protein: CASSFSTGLTNEKLFF. Written as DNA, the CDR3 is TGCGCCAGCAGCTTTTCGACAGGGTTGACTAATGAAAAACTGTTTTTT.

This sequence joins TRBV6-4 and TRBJ1-1, with D hard to call. The CDR3 is 13 amino acids. The germline V gene encodes CDR1 MRHNA and CDR2 SNTAGT. V lost 6 bases and J lost 0, with 8 bases in between. The CDR3 coding sequence is TGTGCCAGCAGCGCTCAGATGAACACTGAAGCTTTCTTT. Translation: CASSAQMNTEAFF.

The chain recombines TRBV28 with TRBJ1-4, with D perhaps matching TRBD1 (6 bases). Trimming shortened V by 7 bases and J by 4 bases, and 13 bases separated the two germline ends. CDR1 is MDHEN and CDR2 is SYDVKM in the germline V gene. The CDR3 has 14 amino acids. CDR3 in amino acids: CASTLTGVNEKLFF. The CDR3, as DNA: TGTGCCAGCACCCTGACAGGAGTTAATGAAAAACTGTTTTTT.

The V and J genes are TRBV28 and TRBJ2-1, with a tentative D call TRBD1 (5 bases). CDR1 is MDHEN and CDR2 is SYDVKM in the germline V gene. Trimming took off 4 bases at V and 9 bases at J, with 16 bases between the two ends. This CDR3 has 14 amino acids. As DNA, the CDR3 is TGTGCCAGCAGTTCACCGAGCAGGGTATCTGAGCAGTTCTTC. Translation: CASSSPSRVSEQFF.

The genes are TRBV7-9 and TRBJ1-2; D remains ambiguous. The CDR3 is 13 amino acids. The germline V gene encodes CDR1 SEHNR and CDR2 FQNEAQ (reference sequence). The ends were cut back, 5 bases at V and 4 bases at J, with 11 bases in the middle. CDR3 loop: CASSPAASYGYTF. The CDR3 region has the DNA TGTGCCAGCAGCCCCGCGGCGAGCTATGGCTACACCTTC.

The chain combines TRBV5-6 with TRBJ1-5; tentatively, D is TRBD1 (5 bases). Germline values: CDR1 SGHDT, CDR2 YYEEEE. V lost 3 bases to trimming and J lost 1 base, with 8 bases between them. The CDR3 runs 14 residues. The chain's CDR3 is CASSSRQSNQPQHF. Written as DNA, the CDR3 is TGTGCCAGCAGCTCACGACAGAGCAATCAGCCCCAGCATTTT.

The table lists this clone with a count of one. The chain recombines TRBV6-1 with TRBJ2-7, with 8 nucleotides matching TRBD1. V gave up 6 bases and J gave up 2 bases; unmatched junction bases: 6. In germline, CDR1 is MNHNS, CDR2 SASEGT. This CDR3 is 14 amino acids long. The CDR3 DNA reads as TGTGCCAGCAGCCACAGGGGGAGCACCTACGAGCAGTACTTC. Translated: CASSHRGSTYEQYF.

The chain joins TRBV5-6 to TRBJ1-1; TRBD1 aligns across 10 bases. There are 12 residues in the CDR3. The J segment lost 8 bases and the V segment lost 3 bases, leaving 1 base of the junction unmatched. In germline, CDR1 is SGHDT, CDR2 YYEEEE. CDR3 amino acids: CASSWDRGEAFF. The CDR3 coding sequence is TGTGCCAGCAGCTGGGACAGGGGCGAAGCTTTCTTT.

This chain joins TRBV7-9 and TRBJ2-2; 8 nucleotides match TRBD2. Germline values: CDR1 SEHNR, CDR2 FQNEAQ (reference sequence). J gave up 1 base and V 5 bases, and 3 bases lay outside the gene matches. The CDR3 is 15 residues long. CDR3 loop: CASSPTSGNTGELFF. CDR3 nucleotides: TGTGCCAGCAGCCCAACTAGCGGGAACACCGGGGAGCTGTTTTTT. The full variable domain, its missing parts supplied by reference TRBV7-9 and TRBJ2-2, is DTGVSQNPRHKITKRGQNVTFRCDPISEHNRLYWYRQTLGQGPEFLTYFQNEAQLEKSRLLSDRFSAERPKGSFSTLEIQRTEQGDSAMYLCASSPTSGNTGELFFGEGSRLTVL.

The chain recombines TRBV4-2 with TRBJ2-5, with 8 bases that match TRBD1. The CDR3 is 15 amino acids. Germline CDR1 and CDR2: LGHNA and YNFKEQ. V shed 4 bases and J 6 bases; nucleotides not matched to a gene: 10. CDR3 residues: CASSPRTGSGKTQYF. DNA for the CDR3: TGTGCCAGCAGCCCAAGGACAGGGTCTGGGAAGACCCAGTACTTC.

This clone appeared a few times. The gene calls are TRBV4-1 and TRBJ2-7; TRBD1 aligns across 8 bases. The ends lost 5 bases at V and 2 bases at J; junction bases unmatched: 8. Per the germline V gene, CDR1 is MGHRA and CDR2 is YSYEKL. The CDR3 has 15 residues. The DNA of the CDR3 is TGCGCCAGCAGCTTCGGACAGGGAGGAACCTACGAGCAGTACTTC. Translating gives CASSFGQGGTYEQYF.

In its sample, this clone was seen a few times. V and J are TRBV10-3 and TRBJ2-1; 7 bases are a match to TRBD1. CDR3 length equals 12 residues. Germline V gene data show CDR1 as ENHRY and CDR2 as SYGVKD. J was trimmed by 7 bases and V by 4 bases; bases with no gene match: 1. The CDR3 nucleotides read TGTGCCATCAGTGGGGGACAGAATGAGCAGTTCTTC. It yields the protein CAISGGQNEQFF.

The chain recombines TRBV6-6 with TRBJ2-7; D gene unclear. Per germline, CDR1 MNHNY and CDR2 SVGAGI (reference sequence). Trimming left V 6 bases short and J 6 bases short, with 18 bases between. This CDR3 has 14 amino acids. The CDR3 region has the DNA TGTGCCAGCAGCCCCTCACGCGGCGGAAGCGAGCAGTACTTC. Residues: CASSPSRGGSEQYF.

This rearrangement joins TRBV19 to TRBJ2-3, with TRBD1 as a possible D gene (6 bases). The CDR3 extends over 15 amino acids. The germline CDR1 and CDR2 sequences are LNHDA and SQIVND (reference sequence). V was trimmed by 4 bases and J by 1 base, leaving 12 bases between them. The DNA of the CDR3 is TGTGCCAGTAGTACCTGGGGGCCCGGCACAGATACGCAGTATTTT. This encodes CASSTWGPGTDTQYF.

V and J are TRBV5-1 and TRBJ2-1, with TRBD2 matching 13 bases. The CDR3 covers 16 residues. CDR1 is SGHRS and CDR2 is YFSETQ in the germline V gene. The V gene end was trimmed by 0 bases and the J gene end by 5 bases; junction bases not matched to a gene: 2. CDR3: CASSLGTSGSHNEQFF. The DNA for the CDR3 is TGCGCCAGCAGCTTGGGGACTAGCGGGAGCCACAATGAGCAGTTCTTC.

The rearrangement links TRBV28 to TRBJ1-5; no firm D call. The CDR3 spans 14 residues. Germline lookup yields CDR1 MDHEN and CDR2 SYDVKM. Trimming removed 5 bases at V and 6 bases at J, with 14 bases between. CDR3 sequence (DNA): TGTGCCAGCAGTCCACGAGGTACCGGTCAGCCCCAGCATTTT. Translated: CASSPRGTGQPQHF.

DNA for the CDR3: TGTGCCAGCAGCCAAGAGAGAGGCGGCACTAGTCAGTTCTTC. The encoded protein is CASSQERGGTSQFF. The chain is built from TRBV4-2 and TRBJ2-1, with a weak D call TRBD2 (5 bases). This CDR3 region has 14 residues. The V end lost 0 bases, the J end lost 13 bases, and 16 bases lay between the germline ends. Germline loops: CDR1 LGHNA, CDR2 YNFKEQ.

The chain joins TRBV28 to TRBJ2-7; tentatively, D is TRBD1 (5 bases). Germline V gives CDR1 MDHEN, CDR2 SYDVKM. V gave up 6 bases and J gave up 1 base, with 10 bases separating them. The CDR3 sequence is 13 residues long. The CDR3 spells CASRLRQSYEQYF. The CDR3 DNA is TGTGCCAGCAGACTCAGACAGTCCTACGAGCAGTACTTC.

The gene calls are TRBV6-6 and TRBJ1-5; 8 nucleotides line up with TRBD1. The CDR3 sequence is 16 residues long. Germline CDR1 MNHNY, CDR2 SVGAGI (reference sequence). The V and J ends lost 6 bases and 4 bases, in that order; junction bases with no gene match: 11. The CDR3 here is CASRSRGQGSNQPQHF. In nucleotides, the CDR3 is TGTGCCAGCAGGAGTCGAGGACAGGGTAGTAATCAGCCCCAGCATTTT.

This chain connects TRBV6-1 to TRBJ2-7; weak D call: TRBD1 (5 bases). The CDR3 contains 14 residues. Trimming cost V 3 bases and J 9 bases, with 18 bases left between them. Germline loops: CDR1 MNHNS, CDR2 SASEGT. The CDR3, as DNA: TGTGCCAGCAGTGATCTCCCAGGGCCCCTGGGGCAGTACTTC. As protein: CASSDLPGPLGQYF.

This chain uses TRBV10-3 with TRBJ2-5, with a possible D match to TRBD2 (5 bases). The J call may be mistaken, given a closer DNA end match to TRBJ2-7. The CDR3 is 13 residues long. Germline CDR1 ENHRY, CDR2 SYGVKD. In nucleotides, the CDR3 is TGTGCCATCAGTGAGTCTAGCGCCTACGAGCAGTACTTC. As protein: CAISESSAYEQYF.

The count of this clone is one. The rearrangement uses TRBV5-6 and TRBJ2-7, with 7 positions matching TRBD1. The V segment lost 4 bases and the J segment 5 bases; nucleotides outside the gene matches: 3. The CDR3 loop spans 12 amino acids. CDR1 is SGHDT and CDR2 is YYEEEE in the germline V gene. As DNA, the CDR3 is TGTGCCAGCAGCGAAGGGACAGACGAGCAGTACTTC. This sequence encodes CASSEGTDEQYF.

This clone was observed a few times. Here the CDR3 reads CASSSGLAGAFTQYF. Written as DNA, the CDR3 is TGTGCCAGCAGCTCTGGTCTAGCGGGAGCCTTTACGCAGTATTTT. The chain employs TRBV5-4 and TRBJ2-3, with 10 bases aligning to TRBD2. The CDR3 totals 15 residues. J lost 8 bases, V lost 3 bases, and 9 bases had no gene match. Per the germline V gene, CDR1 is SGHNT and CDR2 is YYREEE (reference sequence).

This clone appeared a few times. The chain combines TRBV28 with TRBJ2-1; 12 bases match TRBD2. Germline V lookup: CDR1 MDHEN, CDR2 SYDVKM. V shed 5 bases and J 6 bases; nucleotides not matched to a gene: 5. The CDR3 is 15 residues long. The CDR3 region is CASSPRLAGVNEQFF. The CDR3 DNA sequence: TGTGCCAGCAGTCCCCGACTAGCGGGAGTCAATGAGCAGTTCTTC. Full variable domain (remainder filled in from reference TRBV28 and TRBJ2-1): DVKVTQSSRYLVKRTGEKVFLECVQDMDHENMFWYRQDPGLGLRLIYFSYDVKMKEKGDIPEGYSVSREKKERFSLILESASTNQTSMYLCASSPRLAGVNEQFFGPGTRLTVL.

The chain uses TRBV28 and TRBJ1-2, with 9 positions matching TRBD1. Unmatched junction bases numbered 4, after V lost 8 bases and J lost 9 bases. CDR1 and CDR2 (germline): MDHEN, SYDVKM. The CDR3 totals 11 residues. The CDR3, as DNA: TGTGCCAGCTCCGGACAGGGGCGCTACACCTTC. Translated, it gives CASSGQGRYTF.